The clone carrying this T cell receptor (beta chain) was recorded a few times. The data are from a study of cytomegalovirus exposure and HLA in healthy donors. The germline V and J ends were trimmed by 2 bases and 4 bases, with 15 bases remaining between them. CDR1 and CDR2 from the germline V gene are MNHEY and SVGAGI. The CDR3 has 15 amino acids. The PCR ran on 60 Vbeta and 13 Jbeta primers. Here immunoSEQ multiplex PCR was the method, and the copy in TCRdb shows in-frame clones only, minus some. Here the sample spans around 110,000 clones, about four fifths being singletons. This TCR was sampled from a woman aged 18-29 years in good health and CMV-seronegative. The J gene is TRBJ2-7, the V gene TRBV6-5; possibly TRBD1 for D (6 bases). Sequenced material: PBMCs. CDR3 region: CASSYARTDIYEQYF. DNA for the CDR3: TGTGCCAGCAGTTACGCCCGGACAGACATTTACGAGCAGTACTTC.